The rows below give T cell receptor beta chains drawn from one sample of a study of metastatic and nonmetastatic thyroid tumors. Via MiXCR, TCRdb re-called the PCR reads. The data show some 13,000 clones, with less than 30% seen just once and approximately 9.9% held by the top ten. The specimen sequenced was tumor tissue. The origin of the receptors is a female donor with papillary thyroid cancer or a benign thyroid nodule (not recorded which). Some clones in this sample may be carry-over from other donors' samples. Both conserved end residues are part of each CDR3. A D gene is named only where the DNA matches it firmly. A clone size is listed for some rows: how often the clone was seen (once, few, many), or a class if it is expanded.

j_gene,v_gene,len,d_gene,abundance,CDR3nt,CDR3aa
TRBJ2-2,TRBV6-1,14,-,medium-sized,TGTGCCAGCCCCCCCCTGGGTGACTCCGGGGAGCTGTTTTTT,CASPPLGDSGELFF
TRBJ2-7,TRBV2,14,TRBD1,-,TGTGCCAGCAGTCAGGGACAGGGCCCCTACGAGCAGTACTTC,CASSQGQGPYEQYF
TRBJ1-1,TRBV3-1,15,TRBD1,many,TGTGCCAGCAGCCACCTGACAGGGGGAAACACTGAAGCTTTCTTT,CASSHLTGGNTEAFF
TRBJ2-6,TRBV11-1,16,TRBD1,-,TGTGCCAGCAGCTTAGCACAGGGGTCTGGGGCCAACGTCCTGACTTTC,CASSLAQGSGANVLTF
TRBJ2-7,TRBV27,14,TRBD2,few,TGTGCCACCACAGATACGGGACTACGCTACGAGCAGTACTTC,CATTDTGLRYEQYF
TRBJ2-5,TRBV2,15,TRBD2,-,TGTGCCAGCAGTGGACTAGCGGGAGATGGTGAGACCCAGTACTTC,CASSGLAGDGETQYF
TRBJ2-3,TRBV2,15,-,-,TGTGCCAGCATCCCAGGGAGGCAAGGACGGGATACGCAGTATTTT,CASIPGRQGRDTQYF
TRBJ2-3,TRBV10-2,16,TRBD2,few,TGCGCCAGCAGTGAGGCACTAGCGGGAGTAGTAGATACGCAGTATTTT,CASSEALAGVVDTQYF
TRBJ2-1,TRBV27,16,-,medium-sized,TGTGCCAGCAGTTTATCTCCGGGCAATTCCTACAATGAGCAGTTCTTC,CASSLSPGNSYNEQFF
TRBJ2-7,TRBV28,16,TRBD1,few,TGTGCCAGCAGACCAGCTAACAGGGGCGTCACCTACGAGCAGTACTTC,CASRPANRGVTYEQYF
TRBJ2-1,TRBV11-2,15,TRBD2,-,TGTGCCGGCAGCCACCGACTAGCAGACGGCAATGAGCAGTTCTTC,CAGSHRLADGNEQFF
TRBJ1-5,TRBV6-4,17,-,-,TGTGCCAGCAGAGGGGCAGGAGACTTATATAGCAATCAGCCCCAGCATTTT,CASRGAGDLYSNQPQHF
TRBJ2-2,TRBV9,15,-,many,TGTGCCAGCAGCGCTGGGGGACTCCTGCCCGGGGAGCTGTTTTTT,CASSAGGLLPGELFF
TRBJ2-5,TRBV5-6,14,TRBD2,many,TGTGCCAGCAGCTTGGGGAGCGGGGGAGAGACCCAGTACTTC,CASSLGSGGETQYF
TRBJ2-7,TRBV6-2/TRBV6-3,13,-,medium-sized,TGTGCCAGCAGTACCGGGGAAGATCGCGAGCAGTACTTC,CASSTGEDREQYF
TRBJ1-2,TRBV20-1,15,-,many,TGCAGTGCTAGTCCCGCTACGACGGGTAACTATGGCTACACCTTC,CSASPATTGNYGYTF
TRBJ1-5,TRBV18,14,-,-,TGTGCCAGCTCACCGGCGGCAGGCAATCAGCCCCAGCATTTT,CASSPAAGNQPQHF
TRBJ2-5,TRBV7-9,12,-,-,TGCGCCAGCAGCTTAGAATCGGTGACCAAGTACTTC,CASSLESVTKYF
TRBJ2-7,TRBV5-5,14,-,-,TGTGCCAGCAGCTTGGTGGCGGTATCGGCGGAGCAGTACTTC,CASSLVAVSAEQYF
TRBJ2-7,TRBV20-1,14,TRBD2,many,TGCAGTGCTAGAGTTGGTGGGAGGGCGGGTGAGCAGTACTTC,CSARVGGRAGEQYF
TRBJ1-2,TRBV5-1,15,-,-,TGCGCCAGCAGCTTGGCCTTAGGACAGATCGATGGCTACACCTTC,CASSLALGQIDGYTF
TRBJ1-2,TRBV20-1,17,-,-,TGCAGTGCTAGAGATCCTCTTAGGTCGGTCCTGAACTATGGCTACACCTTC,CSARDPLRSVLNYGYTF
TRBJ2-3,TRBV12-3/TRBV12-4,14,TRBD1,-,TGTGCCAGCAGTTTTATCAGGGGGCAAGATACGCAGTATTTT,CASSFIRGQDTQYF
TRBJ2-7,TRBV6-5,14,TRBD2,few,TGTGCCAGCAGTTACTCGGGGACTAGCGGCGAGCAGTACTTC,CASSYSGTSGEQYF
TRBJ1-1,TRBV3-1,12,-,medium-sized,TGTGCCAGCAGTCCCGGGCCCACGGGGGCTTTCTTT,CASSPGPTGAFF
TRBJ1-6,TRBV30,13,-,-,TGTGCCTGGTTGGACAATTATAATTCACCCCTCCACTTT,CAWLDNYNSPLHF
TRBJ1-1,TRBV27,14,-,medium-sized,TGTGCCAGCAGTCCGGGACACGTGAACACTGAAGCTTTCTTT,CASSPGHVNTEAFF
TRBJ1-1,TRBV19,13,-,many,TGTGCCAGTAGTTCAGGGCTGAACACTGAAGCTTTCTTT,CASSSGLNTEAFF
TRBJ1-2,TRBV20-1,11,-,-,TGCAGTGCTCGGTCGACAGGCCCCTACACCTTC,CSARSTGPYTF
TRBJ2-3,TRBV19,12,-,medium-sized,TGTGCCAGTAGTATCGGCACAGATACGCAGTATTTT,CASSIGTDTQYF
TRBJ1-2,TRBV28,14,-,medium-sized,TGTGCCAGCAGTCCGGGGGGACTACTTTATGGCTACACCTTC,CASSPGGLLYGYTF
TRBJ2-7,TRBV6-5,18,-,-,TGTGCCAGCAGTTACTCGATAGGCCTCCGGCGACCCCCCTACGAGCAATACTTC,CASSYSIGLRRPPYEQYF
TRBJ2-5,TRBV2,15,-,few,TGTGCCAGCAGCTCTATAGGGACTTACCAAGAGACCCAGTACTTC,CASSSIGTYQETQYF